The next 11 T cell receptor beta chains were all read from a single sample in a study of blood T cell repertoires in COVID-19. The data were produced by immunoSEQ multiplex PCR, yet TCRdb's version contains in-frame clones alone and is incomplete. The sample has just over 250,000 clones, 88% seen once. What was sequenced was peripheral blood. The receptors come from a man aged 60 to 69 who had recovered from COVID-19.

The chain carries TRBV7-7 and TRBJ2-7, with unresolved D. From germline, CDR1 is SSHAT and CDR2 FNYEAQ (reference sequence). Trimming cost V 2 bases and J 3 bases, with 8 bases left between them. This CDR3 is 13 amino acids long. DNA of the CDR3: TGTGCCAGCAGCTTATCATGGAGCTACGAGCAGTACTTC. It encodes CASSLSWSYEQYF.

The chain carries TRBV6-2 or TRBV6-3 and TRBJ2-1, with 9 bases fitting TRBD1. CDR3 length: 16 amino acids. Germline lookup yields CDR1 MNHEY and CDR2 SVGEGT. Losses at the gene ends were 2 bases for V and 4 bases for J; bases not matched to a gene: 6. The CDR3 region is CASSYPTGGDYNEQFF. The CDR3 DNA follows: TGTGCCAGCAGTTACCCGACAGGGGGAGATTACAATGAGCAGTTCTTC.

This chain connects TRBV12-3 or TRBV12-4 to TRBJ2-2; the D gene is possibly TRBD1 (6 bases). Trimming stripped 11 bases from V and 5 bases from J, with 12 bases between. CDR3 length: 12 residues. The CDR3 sequence is CASGGRTGELFF. In DNA form, the CDR3 reads TGTGCCTCTGGGGGCCGGACCGGGGAGCTGTTTTTT.

Here the CDR3 reads CASSPPPAGGRGTGELFF. CDR3 sequence (DNA): TGTGCCAGCTCACCACCTCCAGCGGGGGGCCGTGGCACCGGGGAGCTGTTTTTT. The chain links TRBV18 to TRBJ2-2, with TRBD2 matching over 9 bases. There are 18 residues in the CDR3. After removal of 0 bases from V and 4 bases from J, the junction contained 9 bases not matched to a gene. Per germline, CDR1 KGHSH and CDR2 LQKENI.

The rearrangement links TRBV18 to TRBJ2-7; D not certain. V gave up 0 bases and J gave up 1 base, with 7 bases separating them. Germline assignment: CDR1 KGHSH and CDR2 LQKENI. CDR3 length: 14 amino acids. CDR3 loop: CASSPPPVSYEQYF. DNA for the CDR3: TGTGCCAGCTCACCACCGCCAGTGTCCTACGAGCAGTACTTC.

The V and J genes are TRBV19 and TRBJ2-1, with TRBD1 matching 8 bases. The CDR3 consists of 17 residues. CDR1 LNHDA and CDR2 SQIVND come from the germline V gene (reference sequence). J was trimmed by 6 bases and V by 4 bases; bases with no gene match: 14. CDR3 region: CASSNRYRGSRGNEQFF. The CDR3 region has the DNA TGTGCCAGTAGTAATCGCTACAGGGGGTCTCGGGGCAATGAGCAGTTCTTC.

This chain connects TRBV19 to TRBJ1-4; 7 nucleotides match TRBD1. V lost 6 bases and J lost 2; bases outside the gene matches: 6. This CDR3 has 15 amino acids. The germline CDR1 and CDR2 sequences are LNHDA and SQIVND (reference sequence). The CDR3, as DNA: TGTGCCAGTAGGGTCCTGACAGGGACTAATGAAAAACTGTTTTTT. Translating gives CASRVLTGTNEKLFF.

Comments on this clone: Other DNA sequences in this specimen translate into the identical CDR3. The gene calls are TRBV5-4 and TRBJ2-3, with 8 bases aligning to TRBD2. V gave up 2 bases and J gave up 5 bases; unmatched junction bases: 4. The CDR3 sequence is 14 residues long. Germline CDR1 reads SGHNT; CDR2 reads YYREEE (reference sequence). In DNA, the CDR3 is TGTGCCAGCAGCTTAGGCCGGGGGGGAGATACGCAGTATTTT. As protein: CASSLGRGGDTQYF.

This clone was counted at least ten times. This chain links TRBV18 with TRBJ1-1; no reliable D call. Germline values: CDR1 KGHSH, CDR2 LQKENI. This CDR3 is built from 13 residues. The germline V and J ends were trimmed by 4 bases and 3 bases, with 9 bases remaining between them. DNA of the CDR3: TGTGCCAGCTCACTCAACGGAGACACTGAAGCTTTCTTT. Translation gives CASSLNGDTEAFF.

This chain uses TRBV7-9 with TRBJ1-3, with 8 positions matching TRBD1. Trimming took 5 bases from V and 2 from J; bases not matched to a gene: 5. CDR3 size: 15 residues. Germline V gene sequence: CDR1 SEHNR, CDR2 FQNEAQ (reference sequence). This CDR3 is CASSRGQGAGNTIYF. The CDR3 nucleotides read TGTGCCAGCAGCCGTGGACAGGGAGCTGGAAACACCATATATTTT.

The genes are TRBV12-3 or TRBV12-4 and TRBJ2-2, with D perhaps TRBD2 (5 bases). The CDR3 loop spans 13 amino acids. The ends were cut back, 3 bases at V and 4 bases at J, with 6 bases in the middle. CDR3 nucleotide sequence: TGTGCCAGCAGTTTTGCGGGCACCGGGGAGCTGTTTTTT. Protein sequence: CASSFAGTGELFF.